This TCR beta chain was captured in a study of OX40 agonist ivuxolimab in advanced cancers. The data were produced by immunoSEQ multiplex PCR, yet TCRdb's version contains in-frame clones alone and is incomplete. The table has over 100,000 clones, 90% seen once; the top ten hold about 1%. The CDR3 runs to 14 residues. Germline V gene data show CDR1 as SGDLS and CDR2 as YYNGEE. Trimming took off 3 bases at V and 1 base at J, with 10 bases between the two ends. Here the sequenced sample was CD4+ or CD8+ T cells sorted from blood, taken in a trial of the OX40 agonist ivuxolimab. The sequence came from an adult with an advanced solid tumor such as melanoma, head and neck, liver or kidney cancer. The chain couples TRBV9 to TRBJ1-1; no firm D call. The CDR3 region has the DNA TGTGCCAGCAGCGAACGTGATTCGAACACTGAAGCTTTCTTT. Protein: CASSERDSNTEAFF.